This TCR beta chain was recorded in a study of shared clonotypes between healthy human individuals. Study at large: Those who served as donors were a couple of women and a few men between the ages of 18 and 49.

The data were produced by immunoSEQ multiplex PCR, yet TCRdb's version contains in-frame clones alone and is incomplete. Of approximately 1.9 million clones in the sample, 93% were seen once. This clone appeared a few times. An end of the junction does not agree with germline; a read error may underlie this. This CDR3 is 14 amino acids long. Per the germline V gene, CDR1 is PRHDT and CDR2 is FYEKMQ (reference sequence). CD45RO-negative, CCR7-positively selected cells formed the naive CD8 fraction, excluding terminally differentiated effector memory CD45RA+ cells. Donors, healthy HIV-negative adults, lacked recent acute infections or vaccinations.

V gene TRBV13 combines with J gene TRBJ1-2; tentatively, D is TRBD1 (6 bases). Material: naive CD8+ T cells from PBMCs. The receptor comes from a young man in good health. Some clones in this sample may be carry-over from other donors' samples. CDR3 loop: CASTLGGTNYGYTF. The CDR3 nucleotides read TGTGCCAGCACCTTAGGGGGTACTAACTATGGCTACACCTTC. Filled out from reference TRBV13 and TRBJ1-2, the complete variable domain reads AAGVIQSPRHLIKEKRETATLKCYPIPRHDTVYWYQQGPGQDPQFLISFYEKMQSDKGSIPDRFSAQQFSDYHSELNMSSLELGDSALYFCASTLGGTNYGYTFGSGTRLTVV.